This T cell receptor (beta chain) was sequenced in a study of blood T cell repertoires in COVID-19. This clone was picked up one time. The assay was immunoSEQ multiplex PCR, and TCRdb's table has in-frame clones only and misses some. Found here are roughly 68,000 clones, over 75% of them singletons; the top ten hold approximately 28%. CDR1 is SSHAT and CDR2 is FNYEAQ in the germline V gene (reference sequence). The length of the CDR3 is 15 residues. V was pared by 9 bases and J by 4 bases, with 13 bases of the junction left unmatched. The chain recombines TRBV7-7 with TRBJ2-3; 7 bases match TRBD1. Sequencing used peripheral blood. The sequence was obtained from a man aged 45-65 years with acute or convalescent COVID-19. The CDR3 bases are TGTGCCAGAAGAGAGACAGGGTGGTGTGCAGATACGCAGTATTTT. Translated: CARRETGWCADTQYF.